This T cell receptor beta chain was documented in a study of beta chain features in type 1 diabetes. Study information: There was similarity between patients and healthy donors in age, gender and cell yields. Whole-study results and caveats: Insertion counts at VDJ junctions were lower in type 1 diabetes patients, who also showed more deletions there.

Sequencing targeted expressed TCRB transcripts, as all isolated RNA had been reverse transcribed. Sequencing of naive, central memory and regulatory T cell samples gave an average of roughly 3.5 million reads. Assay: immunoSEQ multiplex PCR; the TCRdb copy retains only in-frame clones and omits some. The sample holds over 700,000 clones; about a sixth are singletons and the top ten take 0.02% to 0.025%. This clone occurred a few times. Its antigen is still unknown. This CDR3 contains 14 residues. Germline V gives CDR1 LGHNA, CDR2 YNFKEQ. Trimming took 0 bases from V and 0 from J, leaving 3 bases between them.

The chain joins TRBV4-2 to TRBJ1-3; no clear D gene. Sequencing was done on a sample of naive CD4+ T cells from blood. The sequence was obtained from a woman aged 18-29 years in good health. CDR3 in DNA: TGTGCCAGCAGCCAAGATGTCTCTGGAAACACCATATATTTT. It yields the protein CASSQDVSGNTIYF.